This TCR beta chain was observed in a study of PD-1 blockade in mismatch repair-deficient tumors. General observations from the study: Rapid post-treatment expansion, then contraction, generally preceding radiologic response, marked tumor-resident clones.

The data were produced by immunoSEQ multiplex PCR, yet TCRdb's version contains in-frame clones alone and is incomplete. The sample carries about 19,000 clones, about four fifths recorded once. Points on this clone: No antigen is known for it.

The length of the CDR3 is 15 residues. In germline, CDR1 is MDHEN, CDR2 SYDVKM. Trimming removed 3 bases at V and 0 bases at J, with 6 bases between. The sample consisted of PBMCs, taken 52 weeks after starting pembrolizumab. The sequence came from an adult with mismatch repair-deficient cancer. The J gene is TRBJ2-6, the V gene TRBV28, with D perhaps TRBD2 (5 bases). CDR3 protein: CASSLGDSGANVLTF. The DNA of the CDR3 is TGTGCCAGCAGTTTGGGAGACTCTGGGGCCAACGTCCTGACTTTC. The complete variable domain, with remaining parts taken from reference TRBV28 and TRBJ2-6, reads DVKVTQSSRYLVKRTGEKVFLECVQDMDHENMFWYRQDPGLGLRLIYFSYDVKMKEKGDIPEGYSVSREKKERFSLILESASTNQTSMYLCASSLGDSGANVLTFGAGSRLTVL.